This is a list of T cell receptor beta chains from one sample in a study of CD8 T cells in Susac syndrome. TCRdb re-called the immunoSEQ multiplex PCR reads with MiXCR, one entry per CDR3 protein. The sample gives a few hundred thousand distinct CDR3 sequences, more than 85% of which show up once; approximately 0.075% is in the top ten. The material sequenced was CD4+ T cells from PBMCs. Every receptor here comes from a human donor with multiple sclerosis. CDR3s include the opening cysteine and the closing phenylalanine or tryptophan. A D gene is named only where the DNA matches it firmly. Part of the rows lack a size; the others show once, few, many or a class for expanded clones.

D gene	V gene	clone size	CDR3 length	J gene	CDR3 protein	CDR3 DNA
.	TRBV20-1	.	15	TRBJ1-1	CSARGGGQGSTEAFF	TGCAGTGCTAGGGGTGGCGGGCAGGGAAGCACTGAAGCTTTCTTT
.	TRBV29-1	.	14	TRBJ2-1	CSVRPTNSYNEQFF	TGCAGCGTTCGCCCGACAAACTCCTACAATGAGCAGTTCTTC
.	TRBV7-2	.	17	TRBJ2-4	CASSFKGGVLAKNIQYF	TGTGCCAGCAGCTTCAAGGGGGGAGTCCTAGCCAAAAACATTCAGTACTTC
.	TRBV7-2	.	15	TRBJ2-3	CASSLGGLVSDTQYF	TGTGCCAGCAGCTTAGGTGGTCTCGTGTCAGATACGCAGTATTTT
TRBD1	TRBV12-3/TRBV12-4	.	11	TRBJ1-1	CASSGQGAAFF	TGTGCCAGCAGTGGACAGGGTGCAGCTTTCTTT
.	TRBV20-1	.	15	TRBJ2-3	CSARDRQRNTDTQYF	TGCAGTGCTAGAGATCGGCAGCGGAACACAGATACGCAGTATTTT
.	TRBV18	.	14	TRBJ2-3	CASSPRSLTDTQYF	TGTGCCAGCTCACCACGTTCGCTGACAGATACGCAGTATTTT
.	TRBV3-1	.	14	TRBJ1-2	CASSGGQPNYGYTF	TGTGCCAGCAGCGGAGGACAACCCAACTATGGCTACACCTTC
.	TRBV12-3/TRBV12-4	once	15	TRBJ1-1	CASRSGGSQNTEAFF	TGTGCCAGCAGGAGCGGGGGAAGCCAGAACACTGAAGCTTTCTTT
.	TRBV3-1	.	15	TRBJ1-6	CASSRDGIYNSPLHF	TGTGCCAGCAGCCGCGACGGGATCTATAATTCACCCCTCCACTTT
TRBD1	TRBV29-1	.	14	TRBJ1-2	CSVEMGQGHYGYTF	TGCAGCGTTGAGATGGGACAGGGGCACTATGGCTACACCTTC
TRBD1	TRBV27	.	14	TRBJ1-2	CASTNSDRGGGYTF	TGTGCCAGCACTAATTCGGACAGGGGGGGTGGCTACACCTTC
.	TRBV10-3	.	12	TRBJ1-2	CAISEGGYGYTF	TGTGCCATCAGTGAGGGAGGCTATGGCTACACCTTC
.	TRBV20-1	.	13	TRBJ1-6	CSARQGYSSPLHF	TGCAGTGCTAGGCAGGGATATAGTTCACCCCTCCACTTT
TRBD1	TRBV23-1	.	16	TRBJ1-2	CASSPRDREEDYGYTF	TGCGCCAGCAGTCCACGGGACAGGGAAGAGGACTATGGCTACACCTTC
TRBD2	TRBV7-2	.	16	TRBJ2-5	CASSFGAGRIQETQYF	TGTGCCAGCAGCTTCGGAGCGGGGCGTATACAAGAGACCCAGTACTTC
TRBD1	TRBV7-9	.	13	TRBJ1-1	CASSLGQGNEAFF	TGTGCCAGCAGCCTCGGACAGGGGAATGAAGCTTTCTTT
.	TRBV29-1	.	14	TRBJ2-7	CSVEVRGGSYEQYF	TGCAGCGTTGAGGTCAGGGGGGGGTCCTACGAGCAGTACTTC
.	TRBV2	.	15	TRBJ1-1	CASTGPIYGNTEAFF	TGTGCCAGCACGGGGCCCATTTACGGGAACACTGAAGCTTTCTTT
TRBD1	TRBV9	.	17	TRBJ2-6	CASSVGTGVSGANVLTF	TGTGCCAGCAGCGTGGGGACAGGGGTTAGTGGGGCCAACGTCCTGACTTTC
TRBD1	TRBV7-2	.	15	TRBJ1-5	CASSKRTGEDQPQHF	TGTGCCAGCAGCAAACGGACAGGGGAGGATCAGCCCCAGCATTTT
.	TRBV3-1	.	12	TRBJ2-5	CASSHLAETQYF	TGTGCCAGCAGCCATCTAGCGGAGACCCAGTACTTC
.	TRBV29-1	.	16	TRBJ2-6	CSAGVAFSSGANVLTF	TGCAGCGCTGGAGTGGCCTTCAGCTCTGGGGCCAACGTCCTGACTTTC
.	TRBV19	.	12	TRBJ1-5	CASSMTDQPQHF	TGTGCCAGTAGTATGACCGATCAGCCCCAGCATTTT
.	TRBV3-1	.	15	TRBJ2-5	CASSQNPTALGAQYF	TGTGCCAGCAGCCAGAACCCGACAGCGCTCGGGGCCCAGTACTTC
TRBD1	TRBV19	once	14	TRBJ2-5	CASSIRQGKETQYF	TGTGCCAGTAGTATCAGACAGGGGAAGGAGACCCAGTACTTC
.	TRBV28	.	13	TRBJ1-2	CASSFLIHQGYTF	TGTGCCAGCAGTTTTCTAATCCATCAGGGCTACACCTTC
.	TRBV10-1	.	13	TRBJ2-7	CASSLTRGDEQYF	TGCGCCAGCAGCCTTACTAGGGGTGACGAGCAGTACTTC
.	TRBV11-2	.	15	TRBJ2-3	CASSLDGSGTDTQYF	TGTGCCAGCAGCTTAGATGGGAGCGGCACAGATACGCAGTATTTT
.	TRBV29-1	.	16	TRBJ2-3	CSVEHDDRPGGSSQYF	TGCAGCGTTGAGCACGATGACAGGCCCGGGGGATCGTCGCAGTATTTT
TRBD1	TRBV5-6	.	17	TRBJ1-5	CASSSNAGGNSNQPQHF	TGTGCCAGCAGCTCCAACGCAGGGGGGAATAGCAATCAGCCCCAGCATTTT
.	TRBV19	.	11	TRBJ2-6	CAAIGANVLTF	TGTGCCGCCATTGGGGCCAACGTCCTGACTTTC
.	TRBV7-9	.	16	TRBJ2-3	CASTGLSYVSTDTQYF	TGTGCCAGCACGGGACTCAGCTACGTGAGCACAGATACGCAGTATTTT
.	TRBV29-1	.	14	TRBJ2-7	CSVEVPSRSDEQYF	TGCAGCGTTGAAGTTCCCAGCCGGTCCGACGAGCAGTACTTC
TRBD2	TRBV20-1	.	14	TRBJ2-1	CSARDPRGGNEQFF	TGCAGTGCTAGAGATCCCCGGGGGGGAAATGAGCAGTTCTTC
.	TRBV30	.	11	TRBJ1-1	CAYTTGTEAFF	TGTGCCTACACAACAGGGACTGAAGCTTTCTTT
.	TRBV3-1	.	13	TRBJ1-1	CASTDRRNTEAFF	TGTGCCAGCACCGACAGGAGGAACACTGAAGCTTTCTTT
TRBD2	TRBV20-1	.	16	TRBJ2-3	CSASGTSGSSTDTQYF	TGCAGTGCTAGTGGGACTAGCGGATCTAGCACAGATACGCAGTATTTT
.	TRBV2	.	15	TRBJ1-1	CASRGRNHLGGVAFF	TGTGCCAGCAGGGGAAGGAACCATTTGGGCGGGGTGGCTTTCTTT
TRBD1	TRBV27	.	12	TRBJ1-2	CATSGGSDGYTF	TGTGCCACCTCAGGGGGCTCGGATGGCTACACCTTC
.	TRBV27	few	13	TRBJ1-1	CASSLSRNTEAFF	TGTGCCAGCAGTTTATCCAGGAACACTGAAGCTTTCTTT
.	TRBV27	.	12	TRBJ1-5	CASSLTSLAQHF	TGTGCCAGCAGTTTAACGAGTTTAGCCCAGCATTTT
.	TRBV2	.	13	TRBJ1-6	CASGLTGRSPLHF	TGTGCCAGCGGACTGACGGGTAGATCACCCCTCCACTTT